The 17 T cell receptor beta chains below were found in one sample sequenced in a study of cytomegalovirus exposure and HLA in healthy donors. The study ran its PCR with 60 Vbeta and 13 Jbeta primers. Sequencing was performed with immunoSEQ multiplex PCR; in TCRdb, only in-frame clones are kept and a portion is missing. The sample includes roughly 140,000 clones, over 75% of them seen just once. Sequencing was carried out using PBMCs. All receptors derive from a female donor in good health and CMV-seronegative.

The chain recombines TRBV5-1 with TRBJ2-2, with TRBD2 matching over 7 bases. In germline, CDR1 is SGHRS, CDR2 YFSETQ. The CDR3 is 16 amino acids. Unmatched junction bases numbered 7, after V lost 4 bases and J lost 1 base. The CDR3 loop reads CASSLLGLVNTGELFF. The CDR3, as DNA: TGCGCCAGCAGCCTATTAGGACTAGTGAACACCGGGGAGCTGTTTTTT.

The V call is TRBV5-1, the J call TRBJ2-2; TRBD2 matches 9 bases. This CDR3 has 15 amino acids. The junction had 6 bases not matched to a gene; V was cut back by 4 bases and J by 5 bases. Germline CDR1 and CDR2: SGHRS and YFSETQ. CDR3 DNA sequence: TGCGCCAGCAGCACCTTAGCGGGAGCGACCGGGGAGCTGTTTTTT. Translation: CASSTLAGATGELFF.

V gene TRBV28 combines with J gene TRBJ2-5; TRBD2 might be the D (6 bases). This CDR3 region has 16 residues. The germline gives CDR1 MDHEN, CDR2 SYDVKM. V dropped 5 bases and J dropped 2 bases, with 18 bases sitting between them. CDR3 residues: CASSPILGRGQETQYF. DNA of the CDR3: TGTGCCAGCAGTCCTATCCTCGGGCGGGGACAAGAGACCCAGTACTTC.

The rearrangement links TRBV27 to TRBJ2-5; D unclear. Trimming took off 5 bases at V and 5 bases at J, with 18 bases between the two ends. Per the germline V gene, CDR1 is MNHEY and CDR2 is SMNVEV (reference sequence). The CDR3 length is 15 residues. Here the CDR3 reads CASSPQSLSGETQYF. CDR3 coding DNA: TGTGCCAGCAGTCCACAGTCCCTATCTGGGGAGACCCAGTACTTC.

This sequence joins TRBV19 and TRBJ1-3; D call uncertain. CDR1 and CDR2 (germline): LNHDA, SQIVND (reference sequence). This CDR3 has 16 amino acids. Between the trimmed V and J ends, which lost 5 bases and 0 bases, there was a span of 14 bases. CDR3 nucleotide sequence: TGTGCCAGTAGTTTTGTTACCAGGTACTCTGGAAACACCATATATTTT. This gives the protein CASSFVTRYSGNTIYF.

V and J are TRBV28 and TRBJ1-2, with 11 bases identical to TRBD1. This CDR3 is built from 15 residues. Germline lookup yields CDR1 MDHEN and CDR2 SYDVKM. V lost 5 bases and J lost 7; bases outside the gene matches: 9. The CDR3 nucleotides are TGTGCCAGCAGTCGCCCCGGGACAGGGGGATCTGGCTACACCTTC. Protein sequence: CASSRPGTGGSGYTF.

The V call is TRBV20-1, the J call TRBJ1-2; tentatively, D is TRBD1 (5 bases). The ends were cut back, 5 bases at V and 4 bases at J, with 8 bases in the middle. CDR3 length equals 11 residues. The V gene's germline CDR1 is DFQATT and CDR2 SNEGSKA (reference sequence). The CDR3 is CSAGDFYGYTF. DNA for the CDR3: TGCAGTGCTGGGGACTTCTATGGCTACACCTTC.

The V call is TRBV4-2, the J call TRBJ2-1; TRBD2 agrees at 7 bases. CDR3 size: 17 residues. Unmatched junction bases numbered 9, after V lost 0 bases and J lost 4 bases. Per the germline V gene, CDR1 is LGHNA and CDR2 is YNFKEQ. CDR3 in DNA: TGTGCCAGCAGCCAAGATAAGGGCGGGAGTATTTACAATGAGCAGTTCTTC. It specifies CASSQDKGGSIYNEQFF.

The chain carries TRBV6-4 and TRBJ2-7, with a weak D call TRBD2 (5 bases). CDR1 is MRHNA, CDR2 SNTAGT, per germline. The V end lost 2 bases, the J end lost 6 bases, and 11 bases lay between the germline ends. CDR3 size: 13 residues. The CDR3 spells CASSDEVGSEQYF. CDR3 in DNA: TGTGCCAGCAGTGACGAAGTGGGGAGCGAGCAGTACTTC.

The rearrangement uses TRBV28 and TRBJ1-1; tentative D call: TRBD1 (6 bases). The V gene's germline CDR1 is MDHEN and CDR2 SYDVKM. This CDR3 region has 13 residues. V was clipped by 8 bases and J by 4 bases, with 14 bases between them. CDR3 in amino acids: CASGAQGPTEAFF. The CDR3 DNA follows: TGTGCCAGCGGGGCACAGGGCCCCACTGAAGCTTTCTTT.

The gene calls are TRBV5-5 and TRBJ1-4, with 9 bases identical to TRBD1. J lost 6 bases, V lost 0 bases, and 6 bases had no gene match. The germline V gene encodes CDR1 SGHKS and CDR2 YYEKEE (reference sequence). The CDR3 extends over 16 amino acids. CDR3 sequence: CASSLDRGRFDEKLFF. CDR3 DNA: TGTGCCAGCAGCTTGGACAGGGGGCGATTTGATGAAAAACTGTTTTTT.

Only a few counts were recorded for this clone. CDR3 DNA sequence: TGTGCCACCAAGACAGGGTCTGCTGAAGCTTTCTTT. It translates to CATKTGSAEAFF. This rearrangement joins TRBV6-5 to TRBJ1-1, with 7 bases that match TRBD1. Germline assignment: CDR1 MNHEY and CDR2 SVGAGI. CDR3 length: 12 residues. Trimming cost V 10 bases and J 6 bases; bases outside gene matches: 8.

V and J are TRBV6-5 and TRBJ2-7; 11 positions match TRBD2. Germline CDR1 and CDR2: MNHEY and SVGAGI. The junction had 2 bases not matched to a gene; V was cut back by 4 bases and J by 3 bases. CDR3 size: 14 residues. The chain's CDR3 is CASSLGTSGYEQYF. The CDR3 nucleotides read TGTGCCAGCAGTTTAGGGACTAGCGGCTACGAGCAGTACTTC.

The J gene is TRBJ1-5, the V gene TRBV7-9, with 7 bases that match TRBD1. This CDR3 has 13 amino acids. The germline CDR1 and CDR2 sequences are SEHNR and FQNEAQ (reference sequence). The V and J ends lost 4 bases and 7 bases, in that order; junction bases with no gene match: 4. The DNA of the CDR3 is TGTGCCAGCAGCTATACAGGGGCACAGCCCCAGCATTTT. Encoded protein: CASSYTGAQPQHF.

The CDR3 region has the DNA TGTGCCAGCAGCGTAACCGGGGAGACCCAGTACTTC. This gives the protein CASSVTGETQYF. The rearrangement links TRBV9 to TRBJ2-5, with unresolved D. This CDR3 has 12 residues. V was pared by 1 base and J by 5 bases, with 6 bases between. Germline assignment: CDR1 SGDLS and CDR2 YYNGEE.

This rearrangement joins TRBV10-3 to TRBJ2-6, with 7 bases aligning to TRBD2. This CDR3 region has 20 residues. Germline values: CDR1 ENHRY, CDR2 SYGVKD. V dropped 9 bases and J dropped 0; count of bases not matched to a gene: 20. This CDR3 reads CAIQLMRGSVGVSGANVLTF. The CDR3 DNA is TGTGCCATACAGCTAATGCGCGGGAGTGTTGGGGTCTCTGGGGCCAACGTCCTGACTTTC.

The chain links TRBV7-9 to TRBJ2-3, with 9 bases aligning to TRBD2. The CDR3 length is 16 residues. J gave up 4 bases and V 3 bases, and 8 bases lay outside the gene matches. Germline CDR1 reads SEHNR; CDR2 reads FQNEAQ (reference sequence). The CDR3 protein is CASSFSGSPLADTQYF. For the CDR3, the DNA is TGTGCCAGCAGCTTTAGCGGGAGCCCCCTCGCAGATACGCAGTATTTT.